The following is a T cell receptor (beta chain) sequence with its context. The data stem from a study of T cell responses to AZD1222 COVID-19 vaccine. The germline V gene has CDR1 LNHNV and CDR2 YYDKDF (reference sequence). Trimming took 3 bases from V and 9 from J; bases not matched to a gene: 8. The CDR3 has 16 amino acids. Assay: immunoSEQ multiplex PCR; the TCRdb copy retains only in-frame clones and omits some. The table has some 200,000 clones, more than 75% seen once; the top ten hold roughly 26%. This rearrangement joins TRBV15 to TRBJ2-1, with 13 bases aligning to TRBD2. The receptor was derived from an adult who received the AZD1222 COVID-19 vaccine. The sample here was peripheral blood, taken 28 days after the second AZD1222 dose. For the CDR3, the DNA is TGTGCCACCAGCAGCCCCGGACTAGCGGGAGCACGTGAGCAGTTCTTC. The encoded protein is CATSSPGLAGAREQFF. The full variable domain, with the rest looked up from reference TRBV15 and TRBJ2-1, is DAMVIQNPRYQVTQFGKPVTLSCSQTLNHNVMYWYQQKSSQAPKLLFHYYDKDFNNEADTPDNFQSRRPNTSFCFLDIRSPGLGDTAMYLCATSSPGLAGAREQFFGPGTRLTVL.